Given below is one T cell receptor (beta chain) in context. V lost 3 bases, J lost 1 base, and 6 bases stayed unmatched. Germline CDR1 and CDR2: SGDLS and YYNGEE. The CDR3 spans 15 residues. This sample stems from a study of cytomegalovirus exposure and HLA in healthy donors. PCR primers comprised 60 Vbeta and 13 Jbeta primers. Only in-frame clones appear in the TCRdb table, and some are missing; sequencing was by immunoSEQ multiplex PCR. The top ten hold about 1.5% of the sample, which has about 180,000 clones, over 65% seen once. The clonotype comes from a man younger than 35 in good health and CMV-seronegative. This chain links TRBV9 with TRBJ1-1; 7 bases match TRBD1. The sequenced sample consisted of PBMCs. DNA of the CDR3: TGTGCCAGCAGCGAAACAGGGGTCCCGAACACTGAAGCTTTCTTT. It translates to CASSETGVPNTEAFF.